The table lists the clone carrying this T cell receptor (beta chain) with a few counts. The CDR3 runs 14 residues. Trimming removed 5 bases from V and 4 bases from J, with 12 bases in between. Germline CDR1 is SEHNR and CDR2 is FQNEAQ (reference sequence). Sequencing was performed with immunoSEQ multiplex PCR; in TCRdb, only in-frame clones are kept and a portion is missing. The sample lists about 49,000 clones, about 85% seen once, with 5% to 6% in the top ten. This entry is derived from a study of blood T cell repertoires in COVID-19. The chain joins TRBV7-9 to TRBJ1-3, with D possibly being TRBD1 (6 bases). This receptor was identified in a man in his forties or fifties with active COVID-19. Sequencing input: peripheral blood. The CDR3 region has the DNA TGTGCCAGCAGCAGCAACAGGGCCGGAAACACCATATATTTT. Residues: CASSSNRAGNTIYF.